Each of the 24 T cell receptor beta chains below was sequenced from the same sample in a study of blood T cell repertoires in COVID-19. Here immunoSEQ multiplex PCR was the method, and the copy in TCRdb shows in-frame clones only, minus some. This repertoire shows around 190,000 clones, under 90% found once; its top ten account for 5.5% to 7.5%. Sequencing was performed on peripheral blood. Source of these receptors: a human donor in a cohort sampled during active COVID-19.

V is TRBV6-5 and J is TRBJ1-2; possibly TRBD1 for D (5 bases). The germline gives CDR1 MNHEY, CDR2 SVGAGI. Trimming stripped 6 bases from V and 8 bases from J, with 22 bases between. The CDR3 extends over 15 amino acids. The CDR3 loop is CASRTQLRGVDGYTF. CDR3 DNA sequence: TGTGCCAGCAGAACTCAACTCCGGGGGGTTGACGGCTACACCTTC.

V is TRBV18 and J is TRBJ2-7, with TRBD1 identical over 9 bases. V lost 6 bases, J lost 5 bases, and 8 bases stayed unmatched. Germline V lookup: CDR1 KGHSH, CDR2 LQKENI. The CDR3 length is 14 residues. The CDR3 region is CASSYRDRVNEQYF. DNA of the CDR3: TGTGCCAGCTCTTACCGGGACAGGGTTAACGAGCAGTACTTC.

The chain couples TRBV12-5 to TRBJ1-2; TRBD1 might be the D (6 bases). This CDR3 spans 13 amino acids. Germline V gene data show CDR1 as LGHNT and CDR2 as FRNRAP. Trimming removed 6 bases from V and 2 bases from J, with 10 bases in between. CDR3 protein: CASGLDRNYGYTF. The CDR3 nucleotides read TGTGCTAGTGGCCTAGACAGGAACTATGGCTACACCTTC.

The V and J genes are TRBV4-2 and TRBJ1-4; no definite D call. The CDR3 consists of 12 residues. CDR1 and CDR2 from the germline V gene are LGHNA and YNFKEQ. V lost 0 bases and J lost 8, with 4 bases in between. The CDR3 DNA reads as TGTGCCAGCAGCCAAGACAGGGAAAAACTGTTTTTT. Translated, it gives CASSQDREKLFF.

This chain joins TRBV10-3 and TRBJ1-2; TRBD1 is a possible D gene (5 bases). Germline lookup yields CDR1 ENHRY and CDR2 SYGVKD. V dropped 7 bases and J dropped 4 bases, with 19 bases sitting between them. This CDR3 has 15 amino acids. CDR3 protein: CAITEGEGSSYGYTF. As DNA, the CDR3 is TGTGCCATCACCGAAGGGGAGGGTTCCTCCTATGGCTACACCTTC.

This rearrangement joins TRBV5-6 to TRBJ2-2; 7 bases are a match to TRBD1. Germline V CDR1 and CDR2: SGHDT, YYEEEE. The CDR3 runs to 15 residues. V trimming: 0 bases; J trimming: 5 bases; junction bases outside the gene matches: 4. The CDR3 reads CASSLGRGRTGELFF. The DNA of the CDR3 is TGTGCCAGCAGCTTGGGAAGGGGGCGTACCGGGGAGCTGTTTTTT.

The genes are TRBV5-6 and TRBJ2-7, with TRBD1 matching 10 bases. CDR1 and CDR2 from the germline V gene are SGHDT and YYEEEE. The CDR3 is 14 residues long. Trimming cost V 3 bases and J 5 bases; bases outside gene matches: 5. The CDR3 coding sequence is TGTGCCAGCAGCTCGGGACAGGGGCGGAACGAGCAGTACTTC. Amino acids: CASSSGQGRNEQYF. Drawing the rest from reference TRBV5-6 and TRBJ2-7, the complete variable domain is DAGVTQSPTHLIKTRGQQVTLRCSPKSGHDTVSWYQQALGQGPQFIFQYYEEEERQRGNFPDRFSGHQFPNYSSELNVNALLLGDSALYLCASSSGQGRNEQYFGPGTRLTVT.

The CDR3 DNA follows: TGCGCCAGCAGCTTGGAAGCGGGGCTGGCTTTCTTT. It yields the protein CASSLEAGLAFF. The rearrangement joins TRBV5-1 to TRBJ1-1, with D perhaps matching TRBD1 (5 bases). CDR3 length: 12 residues. Germline CDR1 SGHRS, CDR2 YFSETQ. V was clipped by 0 bases and J by 11 bases, with 11 bases between them.

This chain uses TRBV6-5 with TRBJ2-2, with D possibly matching TRBD1 (5 bases). This CDR3 contains 14 residues. V was shortened by 7 bases and J by 1 base, with 10 bases between the two germline ends. Germline V gene lookup returns CDR1 MNHEY and CDR2 SVGAGI. The CDR3 DNA reads as TGTGCCAGCAAAGACAGCTGGAACACCGGGGAGCTGTTTTTT. Encoded protein: CASKDSWNTGELFF.

This chain joins TRBV6-6 and TRBJ2-5, with D perhaps matching TRBD2 (6 bases). The ends were cut back, 0 bases at V and 9 bases at J, with 17 bases in the middle. CDR3 length: 15 amino acids. Per germline, CDR1 MNHNY and CDR2 SVGAGI (reference sequence). CDR3 in DNA: TGTGCCAGCAGTTACTCCGGTGGGGGACTCGATGCCCAGTACTTC. This gives the protein CASSYSGGGLDAQYF.

The CDR3 DNA reads TGTGCCAGCAGTTATTTGCAGACTAATGAAAAACTGTTTTTT. Protein: CASSYLQTNEKLFF. The gene calls are TRBV6-2 or TRBV6-3 and TRBJ1-4; D unclear. With 3 bases removed from V and 2 bases from J, the gap between germline ends came to 7 bases. CDR1 and CDR2 (germline): MNHEY, SVGEGT. This CDR3 comprises 14 residues.

The V and J genes are TRBV3-1 (or the pseudogene TRBV3-2) and TRBJ2-6; 10 bases match TRBD1. J lost 1 base, V lost 3 bases, and 12 bases had no gene match. Germline values: CDR1 LGHDT, CDR2 YNNKEL (reference sequence). The CDR3 has 20 residues. The DNA of the CDR3 is TGTGCCAGCAGCCACCCGACGGACAGGGGGGAGGAATCTGGGGCCAACGTCCTGACTTTC. Translating gives CASSHPTDRGEESGANVLTF.

The chain has TRBV6-6 and TRBJ1-6, with unresolved D. Germline CDR1 and CDR2: MNHNY and SVGAGI (reference sequence). Trimming removed 0 bases at V and 6 bases at J, with 6 bases between. The CDR3 contains 14 residues. This chain's CDR3 is CASSYSRGNSPLHF. CDR3 sequence (DNA): TGTGCCAGCAGTTACTCGAGAGGTAATTCACCCCTCCACTTT.

The chain has TRBV13 and TRBJ1-1, with D maybe TRBD1 (5 bases). The germline CDR1 and CDR2 sequences are PRHDT and FYEKMQ (reference sequence). Trimming took 2 bases from V and 10 from J, leaving 14 bases between them. This CDR3 contains 13 residues. For the CDR3, the DNA is TGTGCCAGCAGCTTAAAAGGGACTGCGGGAGCTTTCTTT. Translated, it gives CASSLKGTAGAFF.

This clone was found once. J is TRBJ2-7 and V is TRBV7-9; 14 bases map to TRBD2. In germline, CDR1 is SEHNR, CDR2 FQNEAQ (reference sequence). Trimming cost V 5 bases and J 6 bases; bases outside gene matches: 9. This CDR3 comprises 16 residues. Written as DNA, the CDR3 is TGTGCCAGCAGCCTAGGACTAGCGGGGGGCATGGTCGAGCAGTACTTC. This sequence encodes CASSLGLAGGMVEQYF.

V usage is TRBV10-3 and J usage is TRBJ1-2, with 8 bases fitting TRBD1. The CDR3 covers 13 residues. J was trimmed by 4 bases and V by 7 bases; bases with no gene match: 5. The germline V gene has CDR1 ENHRY and CDR2 SYGVKD. CDR3 bases: TGTGCCATCACCAGACAGGGGACCTATGGCTACACCTTC. Protein: CAITRQGTYGYTF.

V usage is TRBV29-1 and J usage is TRBJ1-1, with D perhaps TRBD1 (5 bases). This CDR3 region has 13 residues. V was trimmed by 4 bases and J by 2 bases, leaving 11 bases between them. Germline CDR1 and CDR2: SQVTM and ANQGSEA. CDR3 sequence: CSVGGGGNTEAFF. The DNA for the CDR3 is TGCAGCGTTGGCGGGGGGGGAAACACTGAAGCTTTCTTT. Full variable domain (remainder filled in from reference TRBV29-1 and TRBJ1-1): SAVISQKPSRDICQRGTSLTIQCQVDSQVTMMFWYRQQPGQSLTLIATANQGSEATYESGFVIDKFPISRPNLTFSTLTVSNMSPEDSSIYLCSVGGGGNTEAFFGQGTRLTVV.

The chain is built from TRBV6-5 and TRBJ2-1, with 10 bases aligning to TRBD2. Germline V gives CDR1 MNHEY, CDR2 SVGAGI. With 5 bases clipped from V and 5 bases from J, the junction kept 3 bases outside the gene matches. This CDR3 has 14 residues. CDR3 sequence: CASSPLAGDNEQFF. CDR3 nucleotide sequence: TGTGCCAGCAGTCCTCTAGCGGGGGACAATGAGCAGTTCTTC.

A note on this clone: The junction does not match germline at one end; this may be a read error. This chain uses TRBV10-3 with TRBJ2-7, with D perhaps matching TRBD2 (6 bases). In germline, CDR1 is ENHRY, CDR2 SYGVKD. The CDR3 is made up of 13 amino acids. The CDR3 is CAISEASFSQGGF. CDR3 DNA sequence: TGTGCCATCAGTGAGGCTAGTTTTTCTCAGGGAGGTTTC.

This chain uses TRBV6-6 with TRBJ1-1; D is unresolved. Per the germline V gene, CDR1 is MNHNY and CDR2 is SVGAGI (reference sequence). The CDR3 runs 13 residues. V dropped 2 bases and J dropped 5 bases, with 9 bases sitting between them. As DNA, the CDR3 is TGTGCCAGCAGTTACCCGGGATCAACTGAAGCTTTCTTT. This codes for CASSYPGSTEAFF.

This chain connects TRBV7-2 to TRBJ2-4, with 7 bases that match TRBD2. The germline V gene encodes CDR1 SGHTA and CDR2 FQGNSA. Trimming at V came to 5 bases and at J to 5 bases, leaving 6 bases not matched to a gene. The length of the CDR3 is 14 residues. In nucleotides, the CDR3 is TGTGCCAGCAGCAACAGACGGGGGGAAAACATTCAGTACTTC. This sequence encodes CASSNRRGENIQYF. Complete variable domain (other parts from reference TRBV7-2 and TRBJ2-4): GAGVSQSPSNKVTEKGKDVELRCDPISGHTALYWYRQSLGQGLEFLIYFQGNSAPDKSGLPSDRFSAERTGGSVSTLTIQRTQQEDSAVYLCASSNRRGENIQYFGAGTRLSVL.

The chain combines TRBV6-6 with TRBJ1-5; 8 positions agree with TRBD1. The CDR3 length is 14 residues. Germline CDR1 MNHNY, CDR2 SVGAGI (reference sequence). V lost 6 bases, J lost 6 bases, and 7 bases stayed unmatched. Written as DNA, the CDR3 is TGTGCCAGCAGCCCCACAGGGGGGAGTCAGCCCCAGCATTTT. Its protein is CASSPTGGSQPQHF.

J is TRBJ1-2 and V is TRBV10-3; a weak D match, TRBD1 (5 bases). The length of the CDR3 is 13 residues. Trimming cost V 0 bases and J 5 bases, with 7 bases left between them. Germline V lookup: CDR1 ENHRY, CDR2 SYGVKD. For the CDR3, the DNA is TGTGCCATCAGTGAGTCTGCAGGGTATGGCTACACCTTC. It specifies CAISESAGYGYTF.

The rearrangement uses TRBV4-2 and TRBJ1-1; 9 bases line up with TRBD1. Germline assignment: CDR1 LGHNA and CDR2 YNFKEQ. The ends lost 2 bases at V and 5 bases at J; junction bases unmatched: 12. CDR3 length: 17 amino acids. The CDR3 DNA follows: TGTGCCAGCAGCCAACGGACAGGGGAAGGGGGCGAGACTGAAGCTTTCTTT. Translating it yields CASSQRTGEGGETEAFF.